Listed below are T cell receptor beta chains from one sample, sequenced in a study of blood T cell repertoires in COVID-19. This table comes from immunoSEQ multiplex PCR, and its TCRdb copy is limited to in-frame clones, with some not included. Among a few hundred thousand clones listed, 75% to 90% were seen once. Material for sequencing was PBMCs or T cells enriched from blood (not recorded which). The receptors were gathered from a man aged 35 to 55 who had recovered from COVID-19. Both conserved end residues are part of each CDR3. The D gene is left open where the match is weak. The size entry is marked missing in some rows and otherwise reads once, few, many or a size class.

D: TRBD2; size: .; J: TRBJ2-6; V: TRBV27; CDR3: CASMLSVGRVGANVLTF; DNA: TGTGCCAGCATGCTATCTGTAGGGAGGGTTGGGGCCAACGTCCTGACTTTC
D: TRBD1; size: .; J: TRBJ1-5; V: TRBV28; CDR3: CASSLRRTGFNQPQHF; DNA: TGTGCCAGCAGTTTGCGCAGGACAGGGTTCAATCAGCCCCAGCATTTT
D: .; size: .; J: TRBJ1-1; V: TRBV11-3; CDR3: CASSLAVSTGRAFF; DNA: TGTGCCAGCAGCTTAGCAGTTTCTACGGGAAGAGCTTTCTTT
D: .; size: .; J: TRBJ1-1; V: TRBV5-4; CDR3: CASSRKGGEPSPKNTEAFF; DNA: TGTGCCAGCAGCCGAAAGGGAGGGGAACCTAGCCCAAAGAACACTGAAGCTTTCTTT
D: .; size: .; J: TRBJ1-3; V: TRBV29-1; CDR3: CSVSGGAGNTIYF; DNA: TGCAGCGTCTCGGGAGGGGCTGGAAACACCATATATTTT
D: .; size: once; J: TRBJ1-5; V: TRBV7-6; CDR3: CASSSGQHNQPQHF; DNA: TGTGCCAGCAGCTCTGGACAGCACAATCAGCCCCAGCATTTT
D: .; size: .; J: TRBJ1-5; V: TRBV20-1; CDR3: CSASSQGNQPQHF; DNA: TGCAGTGCTAGTAGTCAGGGGAATCAGCCCCAGCATTTT
D: TRBD1; size: .; J: TRBJ2-2; V: TRBV10-2; CDR3: CASRYRQGTLTHTGELFF; DNA: TGCGCCAGCAGGTATCGACAGGGGACCTTGACTCACACCGGGGAGCTGTTTTTT
D: .; size: once; J: TRBJ2-1; V: TRBV12-3/TRBV12-4; CDR3: CASSLDAGEQFF; DNA: TGTGCCAGCAGTTTAGATGCGGGTGAGCAGTTCTTC
D: .; size: .; J: TRBJ2-3; V: TRBV5-1; CDR3: CASSPGDISTDTQYF; DNA: TGCGCCAGCAGCCCTGGGGACATTAGCACAGATACGCAGTATTTT
D: .; size: .; J: TRBJ1-2; V: TRBV2; CDR3: CASSDRQDYYGYTF; DNA: TGTGCCAGCAGTGACAGACAGGACTACTATGGCTACACCTTC
D: .; size: .; J: TRBJ2-2; V: TRBV18; CDR3: CASSPGGTGELFF; DNA: TGTGCCAGCTCACCAGGAGGCACCGGGGAGCTGTTTTTT
D: TRBD1; size: .; J: TRBJ2-4; V: TRBV6-5; CDR3: CASTSGQGTSIQYF; DNA: TGTGCCAGCACTTCGGGACAGGGGACCTCTATTCAGTACTTC
D: .; size: once; J: TRBJ2-4; V: TRBV5-4; CDR3: CASNMKGATNIQYF; DNA: TGTGCCAGCAACATGAAAGGGGCTACAAACATTCAGTACTTC
D: .; size: .; J: TRBJ2-3; V: TRBV7-6; CDR3: CASSPEVYPRTDTQYF; DNA: TGTGCCAGCAGCCCCGAGGTGTACCCAAGAACAGATACGCAGTATTTT
D: .; size: .; J: TRBJ1-1; V: TRBV21-1; CDR3: CASSKTGEAFF; DNA: TGTGCCAGCAGCAAAACAGGAGAAGCTTTCTTT
D: .; size: .; J: TRBJ2-2; V: TRBV6-2/TRBV6-3; CDR3: CASSYSTGTANTGELFF; DNA: TGTGCCAGCAGTTACTCGACCGGGACTGCGAACACCGGGGAGCTGTTTTTT
D: TRBD1; size: .; J: TRBJ1-3; V: TRBV7-9; CDR3: CASSFRQGITGNTIYF; DNA: TGTGCCAGCAGCTTTAGACAGGGAATTACTGGAAACACCATATATTTT
D: TRBD1; size: once; J: TRBJ1-2; V: TRBV19; CDR3: CATSSRGMYGYTF; DNA: TGTGCCACCTCGAGCAGGGGGATGTATGGCTACACCTTC
D: TRBD1; size: .; J: TRBJ1-4; V: TRBV7-2; CDR3: CASSTRPGGEKLFF; DNA: TGTGCCAGCAGCACCCGGCCAGGGGGCGAAAAACTGTTTTTT
D: .; size: few; J: TRBJ2-7; V: TRBV7-6; CDR3: CASSLAFFIPPYEQYF; DNA: TGTGCCAGCAGCTTAGCGTTCTTTATTCCTCCTTACGAGCAGTACTTC
D: TRBD1; size: .; J: TRBJ1-3; V: TRBV11-2; CDR3: CASSLQGGGNTIYF; DNA: TGTGCCAGCAGCTTACAGGGGGGAGGAAACACCATATATTTT
D: .; size: .; J: TRBJ2-5; V: TRBV23-1; CDR3: CASSHPNGQRSQETQYF; DNA: TGCGCCAGCAGTCATCCGAATGGACAGCGAAGCCAAGAGACCCAGTACTTC
D: .; size: .; J: TRBJ2-1; V: TRBV6-2/TRBV6-3; CDR3: CASSYHLTAEQFF; DNA: TGTGCCAGCAGTTACCACCTAACCGCTGAGCAGTTCTTC
D: .; size: .; J: TRBJ2-1; V: TRBV5-1; CDR3: CASSLAASGHGGEQFF; DNA: TGCGCCAGCAGCTTGGCCGCTAGCGGACACGGGGGCGAGCAGTTCTTC
D: TRBD2; size: .; J: TRBJ2-7; V: TRBV28; CDR3: CASTPGLGVYEQYF; DNA: TGTGCCAGCACCCCGGGACTAGGGGTCTACGAGCAGTACTTC
D: TRBD1; size: .; J: TRBJ1-1; V: TRBV11-3; CDR3: CASSDLQGKNTEAFF; DNA: TGTGCCAGCAGCGATCTACAGGGGAAGAACACTGAAGCTTTCTTT
D: .; size: .; J: TRBJ2-5; V: TRBV11-2; CDR3: CASSPSTLAHLQETQYF; DNA: TGTGCCAGCAGCCCCTCCACACTAGCCCACCTTCAAGAGACCCAGTACTTC
D: TRBD2; size: .; J: TRBJ2-1; V: TRBV19; CDR3: CASNSGIHSYNEQFF; DNA: TGTGCCAGTAACAGCGGGATCCACTCCTACAATGAGCAGTTCTTC
D: .; size: .; J: TRBJ1-5; V: TRBV5-1; CDR3: CASSTEPYQPQHF; DNA: TGCGCCAGCAGCACAGAACCTTATCAGCCCCAGCATTTT
D: .; size: .; J: TRBJ2-3; V: TRBV9; CDR3: CASSHNPGQSTDTQYF; DNA: TGTGCCAGCAGTCATAATCCGGGACAAAGCACAGATACGCAGTATTTT
D: .; size: few; J: TRBJ1-2; V: TRBV7-2; CDR3: CASSLSTSRGYTF; DNA: TGTGCCAGCAGCTTGAGTACTTCGAGGGGCTACACCTTC
D: TRBD1; size: .; J: TRBJ2-1; V: TRBV3-1/TRBV3-2; CDR3: CASSQGQGFYNEQFF; DNA: TGTGCCAGCAGCCAGGGACAGGGTTTTTACAATGAGCAGTTCTTC
D: .; size: .; J: TRBJ2-7; V: TRBV7-8; CDR3: CASSAPLKSSYEQYF; DNA: TGTGCCAGCAGCGCCCCACTAAAATCATCCTACGAGCAGTACTTC
D: .; size: .; J: TRBJ1-5; V: TRBV28; CDR3: CASSPHTGNGVKVNQPQHF; DNA: TGTGCCAGCAGTCCACACACAGGGAACGGGGTTAAAGTCAATCAGCCCCAGCATTTT
D: .; size: .; J: TRBJ1-1; V: TRBV30; CDR3: CAWRADRRNTEAFF; DNA: TGTGCCTGGAGGGCCGACAGGAGGAACACTGAAGCTTTCTTT
D: .; size: .; J: TRBJ2-2; V: TRBV21-1; CDR3: CASSEGVMAETGELFF; DNA: TGTGCCAGCAGCGAAGGGGTGATGGCGGAGACCGGGGAGCTGTTTTTT
D: .; size: .; J: TRBJ2-7; V: TRBV6-5; CDR3: CASSYRDRSPEQYF; DNA: TGTGCCAGCAGTTACCGTGACAGGAGTCCCGAGCAGTACTTC
D: TRBD1; size: .; J: TRBJ1-2; V: TRBV9; CDR3: CASSAFTGALPSNYGYTF; DNA: TGTGCCAGCAGCGCTTTTACAGGGGCCCTCCCATCTAACTATGGCTACACCTTC
D: .; size: .; J: TRBJ1-4; V: TRBV15; CDR3: CATSRESDPRVNEKLFF; DNA: TGTGCCACCAGCAGAGAGTCAGACCCGAGGGTTAATGAAAAACTGTTTTTT
D: .; size: .; J: TRBJ2-7; V: TRBV27; CDR3: CASRLGDSSYEQYF; DNA: TGTGCCAGTAGACTGGGGGACTCCTCCTACGAGCAGTACTTC
D: TRBD1; size: once; J: TRBJ2-7; V: TRBV7-2; CDR3: CASSPRGRAYEQYF; DNA: TGTGCCAGCAGCCCCAGGGGGCGGGCTTACGAGCAGTACTTC
D: TRBD2; size: .; J: TRBJ2-7; V: TRBV18; CDR3: CASSPPTGGSLYEQYF; DNA: TGTGCCAGCTCACCACCAACGGGAGGCTCCCTCTACGAGCAGTACTTC
D: TRBD2; size: .; J: TRBJ2-3; V: TRBV5-5; CDR3: CASCLPSGNTDTQYF; DNA: TGTGCCAGCTGTCTCCCTAGCGGAAACACAGATACGCAGTATTTT
D: TRBD1; size: .; J: TRBJ2-3; V: TRBV7-8; CDR3: CASSFRDRDSTDTQYF; DNA: TGTGCCAGCAGCTTCCGGGACAGGGATAGCACAGATACGCAGTATTTT
D: TRBD2; size: .; J: TRBJ2-3; V: TRBV14; CDR3: CASSRILAGGADTQYF; DNA: TGTGCCAGCAGTCGTATACTAGCGGGGGGCGCAGATACGCAGTATTTT
D: TRBD2; size: .; J: TRBJ2-2; V: TRBV7-2; CDR3: CASSLASGGANGELFF; DNA: TGTGCCAGCAGCTTAGCTAGCGGGGGGGCAAACGGGGAGCTGTTTTTT
D: .; size: .; J: TRBJ2-7; V: TRBV7-2; CDR3: CASSLESAGYLYEQYF; DNA: TGTGCCAGCAGCTTAGAATCGGCGGGATACCTGTACGAGCAGTACTTC
D: .; size: .; J: TRBJ1-1; V: TRBV5-1; CDR3: CASSSQDRAVGTEAFF; DNA: TGCGCCAGCAGCTCGCAAGACAGAGCCGTGGGCACTGAAGCTTTCTTT
D: .; size: .; J: TRBJ2-7; V: TRBV7-2; CDR3: CASSLEWRDYEQYF; DNA: TGTGCCAGCAGCTTAGAATGGCGGGACTACGAGCAGTACTTC
D: .; size: .; J: TRBJ1-1; V: TRBV7-9; CDR3: CASSLALVSGEAFF; DNA: TGTGCCAGCAGCTTAGCGCTCGTCTCCGGTGAAGCTTTCTTT
D: TRBD1; size: .; J: TRBJ2-7; V: TRBV7-9; CDR3: CASNRQGAYEQYF; DNA: TGTGCCAGCAATCGCCAGGGGGCCTACGAGCAGTACTTC
D: TRBD1; size: .; J: TRBJ2-2; V: TRBV24-1; CDR3: CATKTGQGDTGELFF; DNA: TGTGCCACCAAGACGGGACAGGGAGACACCGGGGAGCTGTTTTTT
D: .; size: .; J: TRBJ2-7; V: TRBV9; CDR3: CASSVAPAGSTEQYF; DNA: TGTGCCAGCAGCGTAGCGCCGGCAGGATCCACCGAGCAGTACTTC